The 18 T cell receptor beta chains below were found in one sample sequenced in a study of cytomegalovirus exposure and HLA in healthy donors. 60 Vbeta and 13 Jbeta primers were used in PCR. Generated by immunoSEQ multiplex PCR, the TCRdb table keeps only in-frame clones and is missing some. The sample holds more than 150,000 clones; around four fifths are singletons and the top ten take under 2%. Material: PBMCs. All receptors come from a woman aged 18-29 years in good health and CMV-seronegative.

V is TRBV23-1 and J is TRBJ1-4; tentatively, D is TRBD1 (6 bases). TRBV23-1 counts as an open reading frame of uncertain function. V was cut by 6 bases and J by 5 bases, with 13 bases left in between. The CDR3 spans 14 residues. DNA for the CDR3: TGCGCCAGCAGCTCGGGACAACTCAATGAAAAACTGTTTTTT. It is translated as CASSSGQLNEKLFF.

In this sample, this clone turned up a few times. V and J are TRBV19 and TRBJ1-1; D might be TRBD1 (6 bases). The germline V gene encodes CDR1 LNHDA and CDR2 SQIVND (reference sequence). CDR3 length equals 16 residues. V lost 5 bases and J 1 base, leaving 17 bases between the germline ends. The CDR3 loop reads CASSPLAGERNTEAFF. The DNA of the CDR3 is TGTGCCAGTAGTCCCCTAGCAGGGGAAAGGAACACTGAAGCTTTCTTT.

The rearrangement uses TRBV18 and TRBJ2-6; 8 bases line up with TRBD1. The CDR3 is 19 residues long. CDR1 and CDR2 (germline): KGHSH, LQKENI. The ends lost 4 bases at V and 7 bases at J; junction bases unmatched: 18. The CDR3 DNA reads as TGTGCCAGCTCACGTACCGGGACAGGAGTCCCGAGGGAAGCCAACGTCCTGACTTTC. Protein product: CASSRTGTGVPREANVLTF. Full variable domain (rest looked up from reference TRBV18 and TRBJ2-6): NAGVMQNPRHLVRRRGQEARLRCSPMKGHSHVYWYRQLPEEGLKFMVYLQKENIIDESGMPKERFSAEFPKEGPSILRIQQVVRGDSAAYFCASSRTGTGVPREANVLTFGAGSRLTVL.

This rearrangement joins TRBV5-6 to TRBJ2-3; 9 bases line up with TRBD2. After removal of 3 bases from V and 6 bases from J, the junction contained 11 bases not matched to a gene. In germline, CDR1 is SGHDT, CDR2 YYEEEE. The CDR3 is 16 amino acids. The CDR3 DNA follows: TGTGCCAGCAGCTCCCCCGGGCGGGAGGGTCGGGATACGCAGTATTTT. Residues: CASSSPGREGRDTQYF.

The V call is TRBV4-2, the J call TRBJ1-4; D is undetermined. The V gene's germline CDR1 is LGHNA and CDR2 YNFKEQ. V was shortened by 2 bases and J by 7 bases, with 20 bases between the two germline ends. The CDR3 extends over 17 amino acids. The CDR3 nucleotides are TGTGCCAGCAGCCAAAAACCGAGGGCCGTACAAAGTGAAAAACTGTTTTTT. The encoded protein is CASSQKPRAVQSEKLFF.

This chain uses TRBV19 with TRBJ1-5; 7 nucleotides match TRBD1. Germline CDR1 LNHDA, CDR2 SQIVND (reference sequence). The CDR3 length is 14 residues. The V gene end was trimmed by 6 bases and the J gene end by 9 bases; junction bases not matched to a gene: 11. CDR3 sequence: CASSRDSSYAPQHF. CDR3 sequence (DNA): TGTGCCAGTAGCCGGGACAGCTCTTATGCGCCCCAGCATTTT.

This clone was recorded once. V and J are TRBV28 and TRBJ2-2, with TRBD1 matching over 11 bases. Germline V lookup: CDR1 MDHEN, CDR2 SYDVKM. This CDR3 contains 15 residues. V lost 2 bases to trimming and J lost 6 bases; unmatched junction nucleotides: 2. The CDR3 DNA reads TGTGCCAGCAGTTTAGGGGGACAGGGGGCCGGGGAGCTGTTTTTT. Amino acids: CASSLGGQGAGELFF.

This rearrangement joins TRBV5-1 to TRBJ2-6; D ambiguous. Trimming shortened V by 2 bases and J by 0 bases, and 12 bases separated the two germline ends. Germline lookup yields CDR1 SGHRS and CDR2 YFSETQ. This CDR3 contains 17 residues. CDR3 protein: CASSFRSTISGANVLTF. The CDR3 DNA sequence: TGCGCCAGCAGCTTCAGGTCGACAATCTCTGGGGCCAACGTCCTGACTTTC.

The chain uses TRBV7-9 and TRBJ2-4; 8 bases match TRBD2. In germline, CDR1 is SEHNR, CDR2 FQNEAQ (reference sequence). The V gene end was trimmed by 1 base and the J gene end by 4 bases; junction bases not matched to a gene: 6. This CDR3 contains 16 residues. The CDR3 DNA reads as TGTGCCAGCAGCTTAGTGGGGCAGCGGGGGAAAAACATTCAGTACTTC. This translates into CASSLVGQRGKNIQYF. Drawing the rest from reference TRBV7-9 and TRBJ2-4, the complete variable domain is DTGVSQNPRHKITKRGQNVTFRCDPISEHNRLYWYRQTLGQGPEFLTYFQNEAQLEKSRLLSDRFSAERPKGSFSTLEIQRTEQGDSAMYLCASSLVGQRGKNIQYFGAGTRLSVL.

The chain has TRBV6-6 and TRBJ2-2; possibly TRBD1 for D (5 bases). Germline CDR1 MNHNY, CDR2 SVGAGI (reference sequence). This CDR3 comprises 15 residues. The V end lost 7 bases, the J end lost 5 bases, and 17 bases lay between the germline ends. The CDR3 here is CASIYSGIGTGELFF. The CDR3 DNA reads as TGTGCCAGCATCTATTCAGGGATTGGGACCGGGGAGCTGTTTTTT.

This CDR3 is CASSDPPTANSTEAFF. The CDR3 coding sequence is TGTGCCAGCAGCGACCCGCCAACAGCTAATTCAACTGAAGCTTTCTTT. The V call is TRBV7-3, the J call TRBJ1-1; D is uncertain. The germline CDR1 and CDR2 sequences are SGHTA and FQGTGA. The V end lost 5 bases, the J end lost 5 bases, and 21 bases lay between the germline ends. The CDR3 covers 16 residues.

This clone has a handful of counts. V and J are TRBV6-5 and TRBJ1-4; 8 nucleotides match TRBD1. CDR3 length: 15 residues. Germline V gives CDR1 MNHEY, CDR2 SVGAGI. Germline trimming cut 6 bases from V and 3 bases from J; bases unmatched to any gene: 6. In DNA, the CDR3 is TGTGCCAGCAGCACTCGGGACAGGTCTAATGAAAAACTGTTTTTT. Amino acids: CASSTRDRSNEKLFF.

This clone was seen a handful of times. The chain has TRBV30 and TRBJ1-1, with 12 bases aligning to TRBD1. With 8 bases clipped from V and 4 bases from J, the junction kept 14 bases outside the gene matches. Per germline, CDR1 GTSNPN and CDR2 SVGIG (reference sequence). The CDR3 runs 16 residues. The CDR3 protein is CAIHPGTGGSVTEAFF. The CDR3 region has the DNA TGTGCCATCCACCCCGGGACAGGGGGCTCGGTCACTGAAGCTTTCTTT.

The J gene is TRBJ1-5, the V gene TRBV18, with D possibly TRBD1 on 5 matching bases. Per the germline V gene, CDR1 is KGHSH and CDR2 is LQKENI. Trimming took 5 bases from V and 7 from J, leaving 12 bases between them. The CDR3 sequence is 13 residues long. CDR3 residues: CASSNGGGQPQHF. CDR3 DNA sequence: TGTGCCAGCTCAAACGGGGGGGGACAGCCCCAGCATTTT.

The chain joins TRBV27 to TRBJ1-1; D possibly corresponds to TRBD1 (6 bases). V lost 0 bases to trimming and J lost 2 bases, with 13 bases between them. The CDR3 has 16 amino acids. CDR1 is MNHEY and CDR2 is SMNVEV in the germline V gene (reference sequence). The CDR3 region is CASSLSRQGINTEAFF. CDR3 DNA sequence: TGTGCCAGCAGTTTATCGCGGCAGGGGATAAACACTGAAGCTTTCTTT.

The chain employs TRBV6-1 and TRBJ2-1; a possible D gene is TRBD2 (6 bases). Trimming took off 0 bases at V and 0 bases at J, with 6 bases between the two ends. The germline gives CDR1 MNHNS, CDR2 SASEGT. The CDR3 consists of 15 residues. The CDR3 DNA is TGTGCCAGCAGTGAAGCCGGGGGCTCCTACAATGAGCAGTTCTTC. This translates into CASSEAGGSYNEQFF.

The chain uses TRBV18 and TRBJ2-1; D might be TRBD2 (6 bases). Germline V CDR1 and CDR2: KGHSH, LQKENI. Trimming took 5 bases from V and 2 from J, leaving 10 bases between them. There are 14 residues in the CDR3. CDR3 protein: CASSSGGAYNEQFF. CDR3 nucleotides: TGTGCCAGCTCAAGTGGCGGGGCCTACAATGAGCAGTTCTTC.

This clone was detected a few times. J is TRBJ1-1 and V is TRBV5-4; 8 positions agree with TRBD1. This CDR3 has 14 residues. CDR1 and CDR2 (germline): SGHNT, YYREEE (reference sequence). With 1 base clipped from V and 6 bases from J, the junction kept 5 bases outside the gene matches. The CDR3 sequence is CASSLTGGMAEAFF. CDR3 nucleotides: TGTGCCAGCAGCTTGACAGGGGGAATGGCTGAAGCTTTCTTT.